This section outlines one T cell receptor (beta chain) sequence together with its context. This receptor's antigen is unknown. The record has no base qualities; no much larger clone is one base away. Sequences KGHSH (CDR1) and LQKENI (CDR2) are obtained from the germline V gene. The CDR3 goes from the cysteine to the phenylalanine over 16 residues. Only the CDR3 portion is preserved as DNA: 48 bases, with reading frame beginning at the first base. After removal of 6 bases from V and 10 bases from J, the junction retains 12 bases not matched to a gene. This record belongs to a study of cytomegalovirus exposure and HLA in healthy donors (dated 2017 in TCRdb). With respect to the entire study: In an earlier analysis of several hundred of the donors, 250 to 350 Gb of sequence data and about 110 million unique TCR beta sequences from about 179 million T cells were reported. The study aimed to test whether signatures of past pathogen exposure could be identified by cataloging public T cell receptors. A separate validation cohort of 90 to 150 different subjects was used in addition to the 666-subject first cohort. The study profiled the T cell repertoires of hundreds of subjects by immunosequencing and related them to cytomegalovirus serostatus. A later analysis re-examined previously published TCR beta repertoires from several hundred donors and added high-resolution HLA genotyping to investigate patterns of TCR occurrence. Across some 400 genotyped donors of the cohort, an average of about 220,000 unique TCR beta nucleotide sequences per donor were sequenced, and roughly 18% of those sequences were non-productive. Donor age, sex, ethnicity and CMV serostatus were collected together with the repertoire data. Every discovery cohort repertoire had been produced on one sequencing platform. Roughly five DR-DQ haplotypes were treated as single units for association and clustering because of strong linkage in the cohort. An early release covering just under 650 HLA-typed donors comprised approximately 290 gigabases of sequencing data and approximately 85 million unique TCR sequences. The number of typed donors differed by locus: about 620-640 for A, B, C, DRB1 and DQB1; 522 for DQA1; 606 for DPA1; and around 470 for DPB1. Of the 398 genotyped donors, approximately 83% fell in the genetic ancestry cluster associated with self-reported Caucasian donors. To predict cytomegalovirus infection status, the study combined high-throughput TCR immunosequencing, statistical association of individual TCRs with disease status, and machine learning. Both class I and class II loci were covered by HLA typing, at four-digit resolution. An earlier analysis of around 540 of the donors applied high-throughput TCR beta sequencing to assess whether each TCR beta V gene segment acted as functional or pseudogenic. Genome-wide SNP genotypes for about 60% of the roughly 700 donors were used in a later genetic analysis, which treated that subset as a discovery cohort. In the later analysis, no new phenotypic data were used to find candidate immune exposures; instead, reliance was placed on TCR beta sequences and their occurrence across donors. Broader findings and caveats from the paper: The 87-base-pair reads could not distinguish some IMGT-functional V segments, including TRBV6-2 and TRBV6-3, so those segments were excluded. HLA typing was unavailable for some donors at each locus, so association tests used only the typed subset. The classifier was reported to diagnose cytomegalovirus status with high specificity and sensitivity in both the original cohort and the validation cohort. A further reported finding was that TCR beta sequences accurately predicted the HLA-A and HLA-B alleles for most subjects in the first cohort. When HLA alleles, especially DR and DQ, strongly co-occurred, attributing TCR associations to individual alleles was difficult. According to a later analysis, parvovirus B19, influenza, CMV and Epstein-Barr virus appeared linked to several top co-occurrence clusters. A cluster of highly shared sequence variants was judged likely to be a technical artifact of the sequencing pipeline. While some public TCRs were present in many individuals, most TCR sequences turned up only very rarely across donors. In the study, approximately 160 TCR beta chains were listed as associated with cytomegalovirus. Because counts were too low, seventeen rarely observed V segments, including chromosome 9 orphons, were excluded from the earlier analysis of around 640 of the donors. Only TCR beta chains were sequenced in this cohort, and the absence of alpha or paired-chain data limited detectable features. A later analysis found that most CMV-associated TCR beta chains appeared HLA-restricted, with HLA associations seemingly driven largely by CMV exposure. Specific HLA alleles were associated with 16,951 TCR beta sequences at a false discovery rate of 0.05 in a later analysis. A later genetic analysis associated a missense DCLRE1C variant with V-gene and J-gene trimming of TCR beta chains, and an independent cohort replicated the association. In a later analysis, the rate of TCR association differed among HLA loci, with DRB1 alleles having the most associated TCRs and HLA-C alleles having the fewest. In vitro tests confirmed that a few of the cytomegalovirus-associated TCR beta chains recognize cytomegalovirus antigens. CMV serostatus was the only immune exposure information available for the cohort. A later analysis found that HLA-associated TCR beta chains were more clonally expanded and had lower generation probabilities than equally common non-associated chains. In an earlier analysis of 587 of the donors, most TCR beta V segments appeared in productive rearrangements about 90% or about 30% of the time, broadly matching IMGT annotations. Roughly uniform sequencing depth across donors was assumed in presence/absence analyses, although this assumption may not hold. In a later genetic analysis, fewer N-insertions in productive TCRs were reported among donors in an Asian-associated ancestry cluster than the approximately 710-donor mean. It was suggested by the authors that the approach could potentially be generalized to other disease states and immunological phenotypes. Correlated functional status among segregating V segments might reflect linkage disequilibrium, but an unknown experimental factor could not be ruled out.

The cohort comprised fewer than 750 healthy bone marrow donors. All cohort members were sampled while nominally healthy, although unrecorded immune exposures were likely present. The donor tested CMV seronegative, placing the donor among the roughly 350 seronegative members of the cohort. Every donor gave a peripheral blood sample, and the peripheral blood mononuclear cells from that sample were used for TCR beta sequencing. Genomic DNA extraction from the blood cell samples was performed with the Qiagen DNeasy Blood Extraction Kit. Library creation used the immunoSEQ multiplex PCR assay. A mixture of 60 forward primers for TCR Vbeta segments and 13 reverse primers for TCR Jbeta segments was used in the multiplex PCR. Amplification of the CDR3 region of rearranged TCR beta genes was performed with a multiplex PCR assay on genomic DNA. On the Illumina HiSeq System, the amplified TCR beta libraries were sequenced as 87-base-pair reads. As for how the authors treated the data: A later analysis counted approximately 74 million unique TCR beta chains across the 550 to 750 repertoires, and some 12 million of these chains were shared by at least two donors. A nearest-neighbor algorithm error-corrected the raw reads and collapsed the reads into unique sequences, merging closely related sequences to remove PCR and sequencing errors. Alignment of CDR3 sequences to IMGT reference sequences was used to assign V, D and J gene segments. For a sequence to be retained, at least a six-nucleotide match to both a V gene segment and a J gene segment was required. A rearrangement counted as productive if the CDR3 had no stop codons and remained in frame with V and J, and every other rearrangement counted as non-productive. Following IMGT convention, CDR3 was defined as the stretch from the second conserved V-encoded cysteine to the conserved J-encoded phenylalanine. In an earlier analysis of approximately 590 of the donors, sequences lacking an unambiguous match to a single V gene segment were excluded. In an earlier analysis of a few hundred of the donors, a V segment was called functional when productive rearrangements were above 56.7%, and segregating when the standard deviation between donors exceeded 5%. To diagnose cytomegalovirus status from the catalog of TCR beta chain sequences, a statistical classification framework was built. V and J gene assignment, in a later analysis, came from comparing TCR nucleotide sequences with IMGT/GENE-DB human TR gene sequences. A later analysis assigned CDR3 sequences and most-parsimonious VDJ recombination scenarios with the TCRdist pipeline. In a later analysis, every TCR beta chain was defined by the combination of its CDR3 amino acid sequence and its V-gene family, and reads without a unique V-gene family were dropped. As a way to deal with suspected cross-contamination and a sequencing artifact, a later analysis dropped more than 500 nucleotide sequences that were highly shared and had low generation probability. For each public chain, a later analysis derived a clonal expansion index from normalized ranks of inferred template counts within each repertoire. In a later analysis, generation probabilities were computed using a VDJ recombination model fitted to out-of-frame rearrangements, and the results were checked against IGoR. In a later analysis, hypergeometric tests were used to score TCR-TCR, TCR-HLA and TCR-CMV co-occurrence, with a repertoire-size bias correction applied to TCR pairs. To estimate false discovery rates, a later analysis permuted the HLA or CMV assignments 20 times. A later analysis grouped co-occurring TCRs with DBSCAN, adding TCRdist sequence similarity when clustering within HLA-allele-positive subsets. Co-occurrence clustering excluded repertoires with fewer than 30,000 or more than 120,000 public chains, plus five with anomalous nucleotide sharing. TCRdb carries this immuneACCESS record with in-frame sequences only. Its versions omit some clonotypes, under half of them owing to an unresolved V gene in the studies checked, with the rest unexplained. V, J and clone size are taken as reported in that table, and D and trimming were inferred from the DNA itself. The sample table shows about 180,000 clones, and about three quarters are seen once. The ten largest account for 4.5% to 6% of the sample.

This clonotype originated in a man aged 35 to 55 in good health and CMV-seronegative. The sample comprised PBMCs. Recombination linked TRBV18 to TRBJ1-6; 10 central bases correspond to TRBD1. The nucleotide sequence reads TGTGCCAGCTCGCACCGGGACAGGGGTTTAAAGTCACCCCTCCACTTT. It codes for CASSHRDRGLKSPLHF.